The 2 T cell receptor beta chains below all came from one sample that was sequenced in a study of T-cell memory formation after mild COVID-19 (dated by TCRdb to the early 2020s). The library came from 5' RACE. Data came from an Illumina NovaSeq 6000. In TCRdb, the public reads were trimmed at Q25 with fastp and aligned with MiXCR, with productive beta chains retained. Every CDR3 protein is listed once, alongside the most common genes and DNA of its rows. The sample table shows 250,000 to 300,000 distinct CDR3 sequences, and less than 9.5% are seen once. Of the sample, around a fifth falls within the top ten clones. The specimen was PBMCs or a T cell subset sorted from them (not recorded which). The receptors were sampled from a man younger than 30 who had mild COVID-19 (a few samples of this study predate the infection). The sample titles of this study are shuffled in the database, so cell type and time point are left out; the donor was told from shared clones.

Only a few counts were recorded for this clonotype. The DNA of the CDR3 is TGTGCCAGCAGCATCCGACCAGGGGGACTCTATGGCTACACCTTC. Residues: CASSIRPGGLYGYTF. The chain links TRBV5-5 to TRBJ1-2; 7 bases agree with TRBD1. The length of the CDR3 is 15 residues. Germline trimming cut 4 bases from V and 4 bases from J; bases unmatched to any gene: 10. CDR1 and CDR2 (germline): SGHKS, YYEKEE (reference sequence).

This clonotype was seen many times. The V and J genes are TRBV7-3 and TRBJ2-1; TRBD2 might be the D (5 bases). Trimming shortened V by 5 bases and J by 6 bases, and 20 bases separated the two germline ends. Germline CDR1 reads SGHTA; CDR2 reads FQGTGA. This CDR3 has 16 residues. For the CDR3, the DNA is TGTGCCAGCAGCCCTTCGACGGACCCAGGAGGCAATGAGCAGTTCTTC. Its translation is CASSPSTDPGGNEQFF.